These T cell receptor beta chains were read from a single sample in a study of blood T cells in healthy people across ages. TCRdb processed the 5' RACE reads anew with MiXCR; each CDR3 protein has one entry. Of over a million distinct CDR3 sequences in the sample, 42% are singletons; the top ten hold 6.5% to 10%. The sample taken for sequencing was blood. These receptors came from a woman younger than 30 in good health. Both conserved end residues are part of each CDR3. A D gene is named only where the DNA matches it firmly. Not every row has a clone size; where given, it reads once, few, many or a size class.

TRBV18	few	15	TRBJ1-2	NA	TGTGCCAGCTCACCACCGATCAGGTCCCTTAATGGCTACACCTTC	CASSPPIRSLNGYTF
TRBV25-1	NA	14	TRBJ2-5	TRBD1	TGTGCCATCAGTCTGGGGACAGGGAGGGAGACCCAGTACTTC	CAISLGTGRETQYF
TRBV14	NA	15	TRBJ1-2	TRBD1	TGTGCCAGCAGCCAAGCCGGGACAGGGGCCTATGGCTACACCTTC	CASSQAGTGAYGYTF
TRBV20-1	NA	13	TRBJ2-3	NA	TGCAGTGCTAGAGCCCCCCGGGGAGATACGCAGTATTTT	CSARAPRGDTQYF
TRBV3-1	few	17	TRBJ2-5	TRBD2	TGTGCCAGCAGCCAAGGGTCCAGCGGGGGGGCGTACAATGAGCAGTACTTC	CASSQGSSGGAYNEQYF
TRBV7-9	NA	16	TRBJ2-7	TRBD2	TGTGCCAGCAGCGCCCAATCTAGCGGGAGGGCCTACGAGCAGTACTTC	CASSAQSSGRAYEQYF
TRBV6-2/TRBV6-3	few	13	TRBJ2-7	NA	TGTGCCAGCAGTTCCCCGGGTTCCGACGAGCAGTACTTC	CASSSPGSDEQYF
TRBV6-5	few	11	TRBJ2-5	TRBD2	TGTGCCAGCAGCCATAGCGGGGCGCAGTACTTC	CASSHSGAQYF
TRBV27	NA	13	TRBJ2-6	NA	TGTGCCACCCGACAGGCTGGGGCCAACGTCCTGACTTTC	CATRQAGANVLTF
TRBV3-1	NA	15	TRBJ2-5	TRBD2	TGTGCCAGCAGCGAAAGCGGGAGGCTGGGAAATGAGCAGTACTTC	CASSESGRLGNEQYF
TRBV4-1	many	14	TRBJ1-4	NA	TGCGCCAGCAGCCCCCAGGGAGGTGATGAAAAACTGTTTTTT	CASSPQGGDEKLFF
TRBV5-1	NA	16	TRBJ2-7	NA	TGCGCCAGCAGCTTGGGTGCTATGAGCTCCTACAATGAGCAGTACTTC	CASSLGAMSSYNEQYF
TRBV3-1	many	12	TRBJ2-7	NA	TGTGCCAGCAGCCAGACCTCCCTCGAGCAGTACTTC	CASSQTSLEQYF
TRBV10-3	few	12	TRBJ2-7	NA	TGTGCCTCCACGGACGGTCCCGCCGAGCAGTACTTC	CASTDGPAEQYF
TRBV27	once	13	TRBJ2-1	NA	TGTGCCAGCAGTTTCTTCGACGGAGATGAGCAGTTCTTC	CASSFFDGDEQFF
TRBV7-8	NA	17	TRBJ1-6	TRBD1	TGTGCCAGCAGCGAAATTGTCGGACAGGGGGCAAGGTCACCCCTCCACTTT	CASSEIVGQGARSPLHF
TRBV29-1	NA	15	TRBJ2-7	TRBD1	TGCAGCGTTGTAGGTTTCCGGGACAGGGTCTACGAGCAGTACTTC	CSVVGFRDRVYEQYF
TRBV5-5	once	12	TRBJ1-1	NA	TGTGCCAGCAGCTGGGATTTGGGTGAAGCTTTCTTT	CASSWDLGEAFF
TRBV6-5	NA	16	TRBJ1-3	NA	TGTGCCACCTGGGACCGCCGTCGGGTCCGCGGAAACACCATATATTTT	CATWDRRRVRGNTIYF
TRBV7-8	many	17	TRBJ2-1	TRBD2	TGTGCCAGCAGCCCAGTCATAGCGGGAGGCCCCCTCAATGAGCAGTTCTTC	CASSPVIAGGPLNEQFF
TRBV5-5	NA	17	TRBJ2-3	NA	TGTGCCAGCAGCTTCGGTCGGTGGGCAACTAGCACAGATACGCAGTATTTT	CASSFGRWATSTDTQYF
TRBV28	NA	15	TRBJ2-5	NA	TGTGCCAGCAGCCCTTTGTCGGGGGATGGGGAGACCCAGTACTTC	CASSPLSGDGETQYF
TRBV24-1	NA	13	TRBJ2-5	NA	TGTGCCACCAGTGAGTCGCTCAACGGTGAGCAGTACTTC	CATSESLNGEQYF
TRBV11-1	NA	15	TRBJ2-5	NA	TGTGCCAGCAGCCCCTCCCCGGGGACCCAAGAGACCCAGTACTTC	CASSPSPGTQETQYF
TRBV5-1	NA	15	TRBJ1-2	TRBD1	TGCGCCAGCAGCACGGATACAGGGACAGGGAATGGCTACACCTTC	CASSTDTGTGNGYTF
TRBV25-1	few	17	TRBJ1-2	NA	TGTGCCAGCAGCGGGGCCGGGACTCAAGGAGGGGCCTATGGCTACACCTTC	CASSGAGTQGGAYGYTF
TRBV9	few	12	TRBJ2-5	NA	TGTGCCAGCAGCGTTCGAGAAGAGACCCAGTACTTC	CASSVREETQYF
TRBV20-1	NA	17	TRBJ2-1	TRBD2	TGCAGTGCTAGAGACCCGGGACTAGCGGGAGGGACGAATGAGCAGTTCTTC	CSARDPGLAGGTNEQFF
TRBV20-1	few	11	TRBJ1-1	NA	TGCAGTGCTACGACGAACACTGAAGCTTTCTTT	CSATTNTEAFF
TRBV6-5	NA	13	TRBJ1-2	NA	TGTGCCTGCAGTCGTCCGGGTAACTATGGCTACACCTTC	CACSRPGNYGYTF
TRBV6-2/TRBV6-3	NA	15	TRBJ1-4	NA	TGTGCCAGTAGTCCCCCGGGACTCGGAGGGGAAAAACTGTTTTTT	CASSPPGLGGEKLFF
TRBV11-3	NA	14	TRBJ2-7	TRBD1	TGTGCCAGCAGCTGGGGCAGGGGGCTCGACGAGCAGTACTTC	CASSWGRGLDEQYF
TRBV20-1	few	16	TRBJ1-2	NA	TGCAGTGCTACCGCCGTGACACACAGGCCCAGATATGGCTACACCTTC	CSATAVTHRPRYGYTF
TRBV29-1	NA	12	TRBJ2-4	NA	TGCAGCGTTTTAGTAGCCAAAAACATTCAGTACTTC	CSVLVAKNIQYF
TRBV12-3/TRBV12-4	few	14	TRBJ2-5	NA	TGTGCCAGCAGAAGTGCGGGGGCACAAGAGACCCAGTACTTC	CASRSAGAQETQYF
TRBV7-9	NA	16	TRBJ1-6	NA	TGTGCCAGCAGCTTAGCGCTTACAGGTTCCAATTCACCCCTCCACTTT	CASSLALTGSNSPLHF